What follows are 2 T cell receptor beta chains derived from one specimen sequenced in a study of cytomegalovirus exposure and HLA in healthy donors. PCR involved 60 Vbeta and 13 Jbeta primers. Generated by immunoSEQ multiplex PCR, the TCRdb table keeps only in-frame clones and is missing some. Of 150,000 to 200,000 clones listed, about 77% are singletons. Specimen: PBMCs. Every receptor here comes from a woman in her forties in good health and CMV-seropositive.

The V gene is TRBV7-9, the J gene TRBJ2-5, with D possibly TRBD2 on 6 matching bases. Trimming cost V 6 bases and J 5 bases, with 19 bases left between them. Germline assignment: CDR1 SEHNR and CDR2 FQNEAQ (reference sequence). This CDR3 is built from 15 residues. CDR3 in DNA: TGTGCCAGCAGAGGTGGGGGGACCACCGGGGAGACCCAGTACTTC. This sequence encodes CASRGGGTTGETQYF. The entire variable domain, with the rest obtained from reference TRBV7-9 and TRBJ2-5, is as follows: DTGVSQNPRHKITKRGQNVTFRCDPISEHNRLYWYRQTLGQGPEFLTYFQNEAQLEKSRLLSDRFSAERPKGSFSTLEIQRTEQGDSAMYLCASRGGGTTGETQYFGPGTRLLVL.

The rearrangement uses TRBV5-1 and TRBJ1-3, with TRBD1 identical over 8 bases. After removal of 1 base from V and 3 bases from J, the junction contained 9 bases not matched to a gene. Germline V CDR1 and CDR2: SGHRS, YFSETQ. The CDR3 is made up of 17 amino acids. CDR3 region: CASSLSPLDRGGNTIYF. The CDR3, as DNA: TGCGCCAGCAGCTTGAGCCCGCTCGACAGGGGTGGAAACACCATATATTTT. Looking up the rest from reference TRBV5-1 and TRBJ1-3 gives the full variable domain: KAGVTQTPRYLIKTRGQQVTLSCSPISGHRSVSWYQQTPGQGLQFLFEYFSETQRNKGNFPGRFSGRQFSNSRSEMNVSTLELGDSALYLCASSLSPLDRGGNTIYFGEGSWLTVV.